The sequence of this TCR beta chain was determined in a study of blood T cell repertoires in COVID-19. Participants reported their clinical history, and cohort assignment relied on those reports. Recovered Cohort 3 donors showed two negative PCRs, clearance, or symptom resolution. Authors' processing steps: By means of reference gene primer amplification, nucleated cell counts were estimated. The table came from immunoSEQ multiplex PCR; TCRdb's copy has only in-frame clones and leaves some out. That table is the source of V, J and clone size, and D and trimming were worked out from the DNA. The sample gives some 350,000 clones, about 90% of which show up once; just under 3% is in the top ten. Unmatched junction bases numbered 6, after V lost 3 bases and J lost 0 bases. The CDR3 spans 16 residues. Germline V CDR1 and CDR2: SGDLS, YYNGEE.

The J gene is TRBJ2-3, the V gene TRBV9; 8 bases agree with TRBD1. Sequencing was carried out using PBMCs or T cells enriched from blood (not recorded which). The TCR was taken from a woman aged 25 to 45 who had recovered from COVID-19. The CDR3 is CASSGAQGASTDTQYF. The CDR3 coding sequence is TGTGCCAGCAGCGGGGCCCAGGGGGCGAGCACAGATACGCAGTATTTT.